A selection of T cell receptor beta chains follows, all from one sample in a study of cytomegalovirus exposure and HLA in healthy donors. Produced via immunoSEQ multiplex PCR; TCRdb's table is partial and in-frame only. The data show 160,000 or so clones, 80% seen once. Sequencing used PBMCs. The source is a man aged 18 to 35 in good health and CMV-seropositive. CDR3s include the opening cysteine and the closing phenylalanine or tryptophan. The D gene is left open where the match is weak. For some rows the clone size is stated as once, few or many, or as a class when expanded; others skip it.

D gene: NA; V gene: TRBV4-3; J gene: TRBJ1-5; clone size: NA; CDR3 protein: CASSEDPIREGQPQHF; CDR3 DNA: TGCGCCAGCAGCGAAGATCCCATCCGGGAAGGTCAGCCCCAGCATTTT
D gene: NA; V gene: TRBV27; J gene: TRBJ1-1; clone size: NA; CDR3 protein: CASSFRRLNTEAFF; CDR3 DNA: TGTGCCAGCAGTTTTCGGCGGCTGAACACTGAAGCTTTCTTT
D gene: NA; V gene: TRBV9; J gene: TRBJ1-1; clone size: NA; CDR3 protein: CASSVVGDTEAFF; CDR3 DNA: TGTGCCAGCAGCGTAGTAGGGGACACTGAAGCTTTCTTT
D gene: NA; V gene: TRBV9; J gene: TRBJ2-7; clone size: NA; CDR3 protein: CASSAGQTNYEQYF; CDR3 DNA: TGTGCCAGCAGCGCCGGACAGACAAACTACGAGCAGTACTTC
D gene: NA; V gene: TRBV4-1; J gene: TRBJ1-4; clone size: few; CDR3 protein: CASSQDLGHTEKLFF; CDR3 DNA: TGCGCCAGCAGCCAAGACCTTGGACATACCGAAAAACTGTTTTTT
D gene: TRBD1; V gene: TRBV5-1; J gene: TRBJ1-1; clone size: NA; CDR3 protein: CASSWTGPNTEAFF; CDR3 DNA: TGCGCCAGCAGCTGGACAGGACCGAACACTGAAGCTTTCTTT
D gene: NA; V gene: TRBV4-1; J gene: TRBJ1-4; clone size: NA; CDR3 protein: CASSPPFGRENEKLFF; CDR3 DNA: TGCGCCAGCAGCCCTCCCTTTGGGAGGGAAAATGAAAAACTGTTTTTT
D gene: TRBD1; V gene: TRBV9; J gene: TRBJ2-7; clone size: NA; CDR3 protein: CASSPGQGNYEQYF; CDR3 DNA: TGTGCCAGCAGCCCGGGACAGGGTAACTACGAGCAGTACTTC
D gene: NA; V gene: TRBV7-9; J gene: TRBJ1-1; clone size: few; CDR3 protein: CASSSGGTEAFF; CDR3 DNA: TGTGCCAGCAGCTCGGGGGGGACTGAAGCTTTCTTT
D gene: NA; V gene: TRBV6-1; J gene: TRBJ2-3; clone size: NA; CDR3 protein: CASRPPAGGTDTQYF; CDR3 DNA: TGTGCCAGCAGACCACCGGCGGGTGGCACAGATACGCAGTATTTT
D gene: NA; V gene: TRBV27; J gene: TRBJ2-1; clone size: NA; CDR3 protein: CASSLFRGGARNEQFF; CDR3 DNA: TGTGCCAGCAGTTTATTTCGTGGGGGGGCGCGAAATGAGCAGTTCTTC
D gene: NA; V gene: TRBV14; J gene: TRBJ1-4; clone size: NA; CDR3 protein: CASSLQGWEKLFF; CDR3 DNA: TGTGCCAGCAGCCTACAGGGTTGGGAAAAACTGTTTTTT
D gene: NA; V gene: TRBV21-1; J gene: TRBJ2-7; clone size: NA; CDR3 protein: CASSKPFQYRDYPHEQYF; CDR3 DNA: TGTGCCAGCAGCAAACCATTCCAGTATAGGGACTACCCCCACGAGCAGTACTTC
D gene: NA; V gene: TRBV10-3; J gene: TRBJ2-5; clone size: NA; CDR3 protein: CAISDPLRYEETQYF; CDR3 DNA: TGTGCCATCAGTGACCCCCTCAGGTACGAAGAGACCCAGTACTTC
D gene: NA; V gene: TRBV15; J gene: TRBJ2-1; clone size: NA; CDR3 protein: CATSRVGGPTQFF; CDR3 DNA: TGTGCCACCAGCAGAGTAGGGGGACCAACGCAGTTCTTC
D gene: TRBD1; V gene: TRBV28; J gene: TRBJ2-3; clone size: once; CDR3 protein: CASSRARGQTDTQYF; CDR3 DNA: TGTGCCAGCAGTCGCGCCAGGGGGCAAACAGATACGCAGTATTTT
D gene: NA; V gene: TRBV6-1; J gene: TRBJ1-2; clone size: NA; CDR3 protein: CASSERTAYGYTF; CDR3 DNA: TGTGCCAGCAGTGAAAGGACAGCCTATGGCTACACCTTC
D gene: NA; V gene: TRBV6-6; J gene: TRBJ1-1; clone size: NA; CDR3 protein: CASSYQRRGFAEAFF; CDR3 DNA: TGTGCCAGCAGTTACCAACGTAGGGGGTTCGCTGAAGCTTTCTTT
D gene: NA; V gene: TRBV7-6; J gene: TRBJ2-5; clone size: NA; CDR3 protein: CASSYVRGGETQYF; CDR3 DNA: TGTGCCAGCAGTTACGTCAGGGGAGGGGAGACCCAGTACTTC
D gene: TRBD2; V gene: TRBV4-2; J gene: TRBJ2-1; clone size: NA; CDR3 protein: CASSQEGSSGNYNEQFF; CDR3 DNA: TGTGCCAGCAGCCAAGAAGGATCTAGCGGGAATTACAATGAGCAGTTCTTC
D gene: NA; V gene: TRBV5-4; J gene: TRBJ2-7; clone size: NA; CDR3 protein: CAGSRDYVDEQYF; CDR3 DNA: TGTGCCGGCAGTCGCGACTACGTCGACGAGCAGTACTTC
D gene: NA; V gene: TRBV11-1; J gene: TRBJ1-4; clone size: NA; CDR3 protein: CASSVPGEEKLFF; CDR3 DNA: TGTGCCAGCAGCGTTCCAGGGGAGGAAAAACTGTTTTTT
D gene: NA; V gene: TRBV27; J gene: TRBJ2-6; clone size: NA; CDR3 protein: CASTRTVNDLGANVLTF; CDR3 DNA: TGTGCAAGCACCAGGACAGTTAATGATTTAGGGGCCAACGTCCTGACTTTC
D gene: NA; V gene: TRBV6-1; J gene: TRBJ1-2; clone size: NA; CDR3 protein: CASSTGYHGYTF; CDR3 DNA: TGTGCCAGCAGCACAGGGTACCATGGCTACACCTTC
D gene: TRBD1; V gene: TRBV7-8; J gene: TRBJ2-7; clone size: NA; CDR3 protein: CASSLRDSSYEQYF; CDR3 DNA: TGTGCCAGCAGCTTAAGGGACAGCTCCTACGAGCAGTACTTC
D gene: TRBD1; V gene: TRBV4-3; J gene: TRBJ1-4; clone size: NA; CDR3 protein: CASSQVTGTENEKLFF; CDR3 DNA: TGCGCCAGCAGCCAAGTGACCGGGACAGAAAATGAAAAACTGTTTTTT
D gene: TRBD1; V gene: TRBV9; J gene: TRBJ2-7; clone size: NA; CDR3 protein: CASSVAGDRVDEQYF; CDR3 DNA: TGTGCCAGCAGCGTAGCTGGGGACAGGGTGGACGAGCAGTACTTC
D gene: NA; V gene: TRBV14; J gene: TRBJ2-7; clone size: NA; CDR3 protein: CASSRGVPYEQYF; CDR3 DNA: TGTGCCAGCAGTCGAGGCGTGCCCTACGAGCAGTACTTC
D gene: NA; V gene: TRBV2; J gene: TRBJ2-7; clone size: NA; CDR3 protein: CASSVRDEQYF; CDR3 DNA: TGTGCCAGCAGTGTGCGGGACGAGCAGTACTTC
D gene: NA; V gene: TRBV4-3; J gene: TRBJ2-4; clone size: few; CDR3 protein: CASSREQGPHLAKNIQYF; CDR3 DNA: TGCGCCAGCAGCCGAGAACAGGGCCCCCACCTAGCCAAAAACATTCAGTACTTC
D gene: NA; V gene: TRBV2; J gene: TRBJ1-1; clone size: NA; CDR3 protein: CASSEWGGVGSAAFF; CDR3 DNA: TGTGCCAGCAGTGAGTGGGGGGGGGTCGGTTCGGCAGCTTTCTTT
D gene: NA; V gene: TRBV6-5; J gene: TRBJ2-5; clone size: NA; CDR3 protein: CASSGLARLEQYF; CDR3 DNA: TGTGCCAGCAGTGGACTCGCTAGGCTAGAGCAGTACTTC
D gene: NA; V gene: TRBV6-5; J gene: TRBJ2-7; clone size: NA; CDR3 protein: CASSGSPYEQYF; CDR3 DNA: TGTGCCAGCAGCGGGAGTCCGTACGAGCAGTACTTC
D gene: NA; V gene: TRBV7-9; J gene: TRBJ1-4; clone size: NA; CDR3 protein: CASSLLGPDLKLFF; CDR3 DNA: TGTGCCAGCAGCTTACTGGGCCCAGACCTTAAACTGTTTTTT
D gene: NA; V gene: TRBV4-1; J gene: TRBJ1-5; clone size: NA; CDR3 protein: CASSQTTGLYQPQHF; CDR3 DNA: TGCGCCAGCAGCCAGACTACAGGGCTGTATCAGCCCCAGCATTTT
D gene: NA; V gene: TRBV11-3; J gene: TRBJ2-3; clone size: once; CDR3 protein: CASSSRQGGDTQYF; CDR3 DNA: TGTGCCAGCAGCTCAAGACAGGGAGGAGATACGCAGTATTTT
D gene: NA; V gene: TRBV19; J gene: TRBJ1-5; clone size: NA; CDR3 protein: CASSIVAGGERGQPQHF; CDR3 DNA: TGTGCCAGTAGTATAGTAGCTGGTGGGGAACGAGGGCAGCCCCAGCATTTT
D gene: TRBD1; V gene: TRBV5-4; J gene: TRBJ1-1; clone size: NA; CDR3 protein: CASSLFGQGATNTEAFF; CDR3 DNA: TGTGCCAGCAGCTTGTTCGGACAGGGGGCTACGAACACTGAAGCTTTCTTT
D gene: NA; V gene: TRBV29-1; J gene: TRBJ2-4; clone size: NA; CDR3 protein: CSVDSSGARYF; CDR3 DNA: TGCAGCGTTGACTCGAGCGGCGCGCGGTACTTC
D gene: TRBD2; V gene: TRBV7-9; J gene: TRBJ2-7; clone size: NA; CDR3 protein: CASSSLAFEQYF; CDR3 DNA: TGTGCCAGCAGCTCACTAGCGTTCGAGCAGTACTTC
D gene: TRBD1; V gene: TRBV11-2; J gene: TRBJ2-7; clone size: NA; CDR3 protein: CASSLDRDRVSYEQYF; CDR3 DNA: TGTGCCAGCAGCTTAGATCGGGACAGGGTATCTTACGAGCAGTACTTC
D gene: NA; V gene: TRBV30; J gene: TRBJ2-1; clone size: NA; CDR3 protein: CAWRQINNEQFF; CDR3 DNA: TGTGCCTGGAGACAGATAAACAATGAGCAGTTCTTC
D gene: NA; V gene: TRBV7-2; J gene: TRBJ2-7; clone size: NA; CDR3 protein: CASSSADFTDEQYF; CDR3 DNA: TGTGCCAGCAGCTCCGCAGACTTTACCGACGAGCAGTACTTC
D gene: TRBD2; V gene: TRBV25-1; J gene: TRBJ2-1; clone size: NA; CDR3 protein: CASSGSGRAGNEQFF; CDR3 DNA: TGTGCCAGCAGTGGAAGCGGGAGGGCAGGAAATGAGCAGTTCTTC
D gene: NA; V gene: TRBV6-5; J gene: TRBJ1-1; clone size: NA; CDR3 protein: CASSPDSGGTEAFF; CDR3 DNA: TGTGCCAGCAGCCCGGACAGCGGAGGCACTGAAGCTTTCTTT
D gene: NA; V gene: TRBV7-2; J gene: TRBJ1-5; clone size: NA; CDR3 protein: CASSFAGAGQPQHF; CDR3 DNA: TGTGCCAGCAGCTTCGCAGGGGCCGGTCAGCCCCAGCATTTT
D gene: TRBD2; V gene: TRBV11-2; J gene: TRBJ2-5; clone size: NA; CDR3 protein: CASSFIGRSETQYF; CDR3 DNA: TGTGCCAGCAGCTTCATCGGGAGGAGTGAGACCCAGTACTTC
D gene: TRBD2; V gene: TRBV4-3; J gene: TRBJ2-4; clone size: NA; CDR3 protein: CASSRGLAGSKNIQYF; CDR3 DNA: TGCGCCAGCAGCCGGGGACTAGCGGGATCAAAAAACATTCAGTACTTC
D gene: NA; V gene: TRBV19; J gene: TRBJ2-3; clone size: NA; CDR3 protein: CASSTGYTQYF; CDR3 DNA: TGTGCCAGTAGCACAGGGTATACGCAGTATTTT
D gene: TRBD2; V gene: TRBV28; J gene: TRBJ2-1; clone size: NA; CDR3 protein: CASSLAGVLNEQFF; CDR3 DNA: TGTGCCAGCAGTTTAGCGGGGGTCTTAAATGAGCAGTTCTTC
D gene: TRBD1; V gene: TRBV27; J gene: TRBJ2-7; clone size: NA; CDR3 protein: CASSFRTGPYEQYF; CDR3 DNA: TGTGCCAGCAGTTTCCGGACAGGACCCTACGAGCAGTACTTC
D gene: TRBD2; V gene: TRBV6-6; J gene: TRBJ2-7; clone size: NA; CDR3 protein: CAVREGYEQYF; CDR3 DNA: TGTGCCGTCCGGGAGGGCTACGAGCAGTACTTC
D gene: NA; V gene: TRBV5-1; J gene: TRBJ2-7; clone size: NA; CDR3 protein: CASSLGFRERDEQYF; CDR3 DNA: TGCGCCAGCAGCTTGGGGTTCCGGGAACGAGACGAGCAGTACTTC
D gene: TRBD1; V gene: TRBV2; J gene: TRBJ1-1; clone size: once; CDR3 protein: CASSGRTGSDTEAFF; CDR3 DNA: TGTGCCAGCAGTGGACGGACAGGGTCGGACACTGAAGCTTTCTTT
D gene: TRBD2; V gene: TRBV28; J gene: TRBJ2-3; clone size: NA; CDR3 protein: CASKGWILAGEDRDTQYF; CDR3 DNA: TGTGCCAGCAAAGGGTGGATTCTAGCGGGAGAGGATCGAGATACGCAGTATTTT
D gene: NA; V gene: TRBV27; J gene: TRBJ1-5; clone size: NA; CDR3 protein: CASSLSHGPQHF; CDR3 DNA: TGTGCCAGCAGTTTATCGCACGGGCCCCAGCATTTT
D gene: TRBD1; V gene: TRBV11-2; J gene: TRBJ1-1; clone size: few; CDR3 protein: CASTSFEGANTEAFF; CDR3 DNA: TGTGCCAGCACCTCCTTTGAGGGGGCAAACACTGAAGCTTTCTTT